One and the same sample provided the 26 T cell receptor beta chains below, sequenced in a study of blood T cell repertoires in COVID-19. Repertoires were generated with immunoSEQ multiplex PCR, while TCRdb's copy carries only in-frame clones and drops some. The table has 300,000 to 450,000 clones, roughly 85% seen once. Sequenced material: peripheral blood. The receptors shown here come from a woman between 18 and 29 years old with acute or convalescent COVID-19.

This clone showed up just a few times. The CDR3 nucleotides are TGTGCCAGCAGCTTGGGGGGCCAGGAATCACCCCTCCACTTT. Translated, it gives CASSLGGQESPLHF. V is TRBV5-6 and J is TRBJ1-6; TRBD1 is a possible D gene (5 bases). The V and J ends lost 0 bases and 10 bases respectively, with 11 bases between them. Looked up from germline, CDR1 is SGHDT and CDR2 is YYEEEE. The CDR3 is 14 amino acids.

V and J are TRBV7-3 and TRBJ2-3; D is possibly TRBD2 (5 bases). Germline assignment: CDR1 SGHTA and CDR2 FQGTGA. With 8 bases removed from V and 2 bases from J, the gap between germline ends came to 14 bases. This CDR3 region has 14 residues. This CDR3 is CASALSGNTDTQYF. The CDR3 DNA sequence: TGTGCCAGCGCGTTGTCGGGGAACACAGATACGCAGTATTTT.

The V call is TRBV5-4, the J call TRBJ2-1; no clear D. The length of the CDR3 is 13 residues. Trimming removed 3 bases at V and 4 bases at J, with 8 bases between. Germline values: CDR1 SGHNT, CDR2 YYREEE (reference sequence). CDR3: CASSSRFYNEQFF. CDR3 coding DNA: TGTGCCAGCAGCTCGCGGTTTTACAATGAGCAGTTCTTC. Full variable domain (missing parts from reference TRBV5-4 and TRBJ2-1): ETGVTQSPTHLIKTRGQQVTLRCSSQSGHNTVSWYQQALGQGPQFIFQYYREEENGRGNFPPRFSGLQFPNYSSELNVNALELDDSALYLCASSSRFYNEQFFGPGTRLTVL.

The gene calls are TRBV19 and TRBJ1-2; 10 positions agree with TRBD1. V dropped 7 bases and J dropped 4; count of bases not matched to a gene: 9. Germline loops: CDR1 LNHDA, CDR2 SQIVND (reference sequence). This CDR3 has 15 amino acids. DNA of the CDR3: TGTGCCAGTACTCCCCGGGACAGGGGTGGCTATGGCTACACCTTC. This codes for CASTPRDRGGYGYTF.

The V and J genes are TRBV19 and TRBJ1-5; D is perhaps TRBD1 (6 bases). Between the trimmed V and J ends, which lost 2 bases and 7 bases, there was a span of 15 bases. This CDR3 has 15 amino acids. Germline CDR1 LNHDA, CDR2 SQIVND (reference sequence). The CDR3 loop is CASSITGTERQPQHF. The CDR3 DNA is TGTGCCAGTAGTATAACAGGGACGGAACGCCAGCCCCAGCATTTT.

In this sample, this clone turned up a few times. The chain joins TRBV5-1 to TRBJ2-5; 8 bases fit TRBD1. V gave up 5 bases and J gave up 0 bases; unmatched junction bases: 6. The CDR3 consists of 15 residues. From germline, CDR1 is SGHRS and CDR2 YFSETQ. For the CDR3, the DNA is TGCGCCAGCAGGTGGGGGACAGGAGACCAAGAGACCCAGTACTTC. Its translation is CASRWGTGDQETQYF.

The J gene is TRBJ1-1, the V gene TRBV5-1; 8 bases are shared with TRBD1. The J segment lost 1 base and the V segment lost 4 bases, leaving 6 bases of the junction unmatched. Germline loops: CDR1 SGHRS, CDR2 YFSETQ. The CDR3 is 15 residues long. The CDR3: CASSLRQGKNTEAFF. The CDR3, as DNA: TGCGCCAGCAGCCTACGACAGGGGAAGAACACTGAAGCTTTCTTT.

The V and J genes are TRBV6-5 and TRBJ2-3; tentatively, D is TRBD2 (5 bases). CDR3 size: 15 residues. CDR1 MNHEY and CDR2 SVGAGI come from the germline V gene. Trimming took off 3 bases at V and 1 base at J, with 11 bases between the two ends. CDR3 sequence (DNA): TGTGCCAGCAGTTATGGGAGCGACGGCACAGATACGCAGTATTTT. Protein: CASSYGSDGTDTQYF.

The rearrangement joins TRBV11-3 to TRBJ1-1; possible D gene TRBD1, 6 bases. CDR3 length: 16 residues. Germline V CDR1 and CDR2: SGHNT, YENEEA. V was trimmed by 5 bases and J by 0 bases, leaving 16 bases between them. The DNA of the CDR3 is TGTGCCAGCAGCGCCGGGACACCAAGCATGAACACTGAAGCTTTCTTT. Encoded protein: CASSAGTPSMNTEAFF.

The J gene is TRBJ1-6, the V gene TRBV6-2 or TRBV6-3; TRBD1 is a possible D gene (5 bases). This CDR3 comprises 15 residues. The V and J ends lost 5 bases and 7 bases respectively, with 15 bases between them. The germline gives CDR1 MNHEY, CDR2 SVGEGT. As DNA, the CDR3 is TGTGCCAGCAGTCCGGGGGATAGGTGGAATTCACCCCTCCACTTT. This codes for CASSPGDRWNSPLHF.

CDR3: CSGSGALNTEAFF. The DNA of the CDR3 is TGCAGCGGTAGCGGTGCTCTCAACACTGAAGCTTTCTTT. The rearrangement links TRBV29-1 to TRBJ1-1; D is undetermined. The V and J ends lost 7 bases and 2 bases respectively, with 14 bases between them. Germline CDR1 reads SQVTM; CDR2 reads ANQGSEA. The CDR3 totals 13 residues.

This chain uses TRBV18 with TRBJ2-1, with 9 bases lining up with TRBD2. The CDR3 loop spans 15 amino acids. CDR1 is KGHSH, CDR2 LQKENI, per germline. V was clipped by 6 bases and J by 4 bases; unmatched bases: 7. CDR3 sequence: CASSGAGGLYNEQFF. The CDR3 DNA sequence: TGTGCCAGCTCCGGCGCGGGAGGGCTTTACAATGAGCAGTTCTTC.

The chain has TRBV27 and TRBJ2-5; TRBD2 agrees at 7 bases. The CDR3 extends over 14 amino acids. Losses at the gene ends were 2 bases for V and 3 bases for J; bases not matched to a gene: 3. Germline V gives CDR1 MNHEY, CDR2 SMNVEV (reference sequence). CDR3 bases: TGTGCCAGCAGTTTAACCCTAGCGGAAGAGACCCAGTACTTC. Translating it yields CASSLTLAEETQYF.

This chain connects TRBV7-3 to TRBJ2-1; weak D call: TRBD2 (6 bases). Between the trimmed V and J ends, which lost 0 bases and 9 bases, there was a span of 9 bases. This CDR3 is 13 amino acids long. In germline, CDR1 is SGHTA, CDR2 FQGTGA. The CDR3 loop is CASSLTSEGEQFF. The DNA for the CDR3 is TGTGCCAGCAGCTTAACTTCGGAGGGTGAGCAGTTCTTC.

The V and J genes are TRBV7-2 and TRBJ1-5; D unclear. Between the trimmed V and J ends, which lost 1 base and 3 bases, there was a span of 10 bases. Germline-derived CDR1 and CDR2 are SGHTA and FQGNSA. This CDR3 contains 15 residues. CDR3 sequence: CASSLDRSTNQPQHF. CDR3 coding DNA: TGTGCCAGCAGCTTAGACAGATCGACCAATCAGCCCCAGCATTTT.

This chain links TRBV6-4 with TRBJ2-3; 12 nucleotides match TRBD2. The V gene's germline CDR1 is MRHNA and CDR2 SNTAGT. The length of the CDR3 is 16 residues. The V segment lost 0 bases and the J segment 6 bases; nucleotides outside the gene matches: 4. This chain's CDR3 is CASSDSASGGADTQYF. The CDR3 DNA reads TGTGCCAGCAGTGACTCGGCTAGCGGGGGGGCGGATACGCAGTATTTT.

The chain recombines TRBV30 with TRBJ1-2; possibly TRBD1 for D (5 bases). The CDR3 has 15 residues. The ends were cut back, 1 base at V and 1 base at J, with 13 bases in the middle. Germline V CDR1 and CDR2: GTSNPN, SVGIG (reference sequence). The CDR3 DNA reads TGTGCCTGGAGTGAGGGGATCAGCCTTAACTATGGCTACACCTTC. Its protein product is CAWSEGISLNYGYTF.

The chain recombines TRBV3-1 (or the pseudogene TRBV3-2) with TRBJ2-3; possible D gene TRBD1, 6 bases. CDR1 LGHDT and CDR2 YNNKEL come from the germline V gene (reference sequence). V lost 0 bases, J lost 3 bases, and 13 bases lay in between. CDR3 size: 16 residues. This CDR3 reads CASSQDRGAGTDTQYF. The CDR3 DNA is TGTGCCAGCAGCCAAGACAGGGGCGCAGGGACAGATACGCAGTATTTT.

The rearrangement links TRBV24-1 to TRBJ1-2; 8 positions agree with TRBD1. The CDR3 totals 13 residues. Germline V lookup: CDR1 KGHDR, CDR2 SFDVKD. Trimming took 4 bases from V and 7 from J; bases not matched to a gene: 4. CDR3 loop: CATSEPGQGGYTF. The CDR3 DNA is TGTGCCACCAGTGAGCCAGGACAGGGTGGCTACACCTTC.

This rearrangement joins TRBV12-3 or TRBV12-4 to TRBJ2-1; D possibly corresponds to TRBD2 (6 bases). The germline V and J ends were trimmed by 1 base and 9 bases, with 10 bases remaining between them. The CDR3 runs to 13 residues. The CDR3 coding sequence is TGTGCCAGCAGTTTAGGGGGGGAGAGTGAGCAGTTCTTC. This gives the protein CASSLGGESEQFF.

The V call is TRBV5-6, the J call TRBJ1-5; D call uncertain. V was cut by 3 bases and J by 0 bases, with 4 bases left in between. Germline V CDR1 and CDR2: SGHDT, YYEEEE. CDR3 length: 13 amino acids. The CDR3 sequence: CASSWASNQPQHF. The CDR3 bases are TGTGCCAGCAGCTGGGCTAGCAATCAGCCCCAGCATTTT. The full variable domain, with the rest looked up from reference TRBV5-6 and TRBJ1-5, is DAGVTQSPTHLIKTRGQQVTLRCSPKSGHDTVSWYQQALGQGPQFIFQYYEEEERQRGNFPDRFSGHQFPNYSSELNVNALLLGDSALYLCASSWASNQPQHFGDGTRLSIL.

The chain is built from TRBV21-1 and TRBJ2-2; TRBD2 reflects the table's D call only, with no check against the DNA. TRBV21-1 is described as a pseudogene. This CDR3 is 14 amino acids long. CDR3 coding DNA: TGTGCCAGCAGCAAAGGGGAGGGCACCGGGGAGCTGTTTTTT. This gives the protein CASSKGEGTGELFF.

The rearrangement joins TRBV6-1 to TRBJ1-2; 9 bases agree with TRBD1. The germline CDR1 and CDR2 sequences are MNHNS and SASEGT. This CDR3 has 15 residues. Trimming cost V 0 bases and J 5 bases; bases outside gene matches: 4. For the CDR3, the DNA is TGTGCCAGCAGTGAAGCAGTGACAGGGGGATATGGCTACACCTTC. Translated: CASSEAVTGGYGYTF.

The genes are TRBV15 and TRBJ1-6, with unresolved D. Germline values: CDR1 LNHNV, CDR2 YYDKDF (reference sequence). V was cut by 5 bases and J by 10 bases, with 9 bases left in between. The length of the CDR3 is 12 residues. The CDR3 loop is CATSSFRSPLHF. CDR3 coding DNA: TGTGCCACCAGCTCATTCAGGTCACCCCTCCACTTT.

The chain is built from TRBV4-2 and TRBJ2-7; D possibly corresponds to TRBD2 (7 bases). Germline values: CDR1 LGHNA, CDR2 YNFKEQ. V was trimmed by 1 base and J by 3 bases, leaving 19 bases between them. The length of the CDR3 is 17 residues. The CDR3 DNA is TGTGCCAGCAGCCAAGCGGGGGGCCCGGCCAGGGACTACGAGCAGTACTTC. This sequence encodes CASSQAGGPARDYEQYF.

The J gene is TRBJ2-7, the V gene TRBV20-1; D is uncertain. This CDR3 comprises 11 residues. The germline V gene has CDR1 DFQATT and CDR2 SNEGSKA (reference sequence). Trimming removed 0 bases at V and 6 bases at J, with 6 bases between. This CDR3 is CSARDTGEQYF. The CDR3 DNA sequence: TGCAGTGCTAGAGATACGGGCGAGCAGTACTTC.